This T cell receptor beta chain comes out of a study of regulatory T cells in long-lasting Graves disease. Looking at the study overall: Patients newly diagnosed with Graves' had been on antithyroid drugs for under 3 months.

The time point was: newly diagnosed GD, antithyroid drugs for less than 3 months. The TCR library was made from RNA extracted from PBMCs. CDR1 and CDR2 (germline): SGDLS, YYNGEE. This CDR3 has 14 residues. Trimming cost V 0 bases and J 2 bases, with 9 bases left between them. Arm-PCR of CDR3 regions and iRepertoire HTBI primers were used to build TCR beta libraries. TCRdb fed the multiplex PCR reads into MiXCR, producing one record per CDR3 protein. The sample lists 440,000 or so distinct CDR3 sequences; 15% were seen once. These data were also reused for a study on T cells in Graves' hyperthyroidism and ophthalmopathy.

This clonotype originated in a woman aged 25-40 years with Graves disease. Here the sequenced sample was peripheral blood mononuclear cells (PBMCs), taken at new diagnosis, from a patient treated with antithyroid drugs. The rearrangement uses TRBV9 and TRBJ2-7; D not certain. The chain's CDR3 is CASSVDPNAYEQYF. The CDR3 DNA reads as TGTGCCAGCAGCGTAGATCCTAACGCCTACGAGCAGTACTTC.